The entry below gives a single TCR beta chain sequence along with its context. Losses at the gene ends were 3 bases for V and 2 bases for J; bases not matched to a gene: 5. Germline CDR1 SGHNT, CDR2 YYREEE (reference sequence). The CDR3 consists of 15 residues. Repertoires were generated with immunoSEQ multiplex PCR, while TCRdb's copy carries only in-frame clones and drops some. The table lists some 95,000 clones, about 92% of them singletons. This sample was taken from a study of T cell changes during pregnancy in multiple sclerosis. The receptor was derived from a female donor with multiple sclerosis, enrolled in a pregnancy study. The V gene is TRBV5-4, the J gene TRBJ2-3, with 8 bases matching TRBD2. Sample: peripheral blood, taken in the first trimester of pregnancy. The DNA for the CDR3 is TGTGCCAGCAGCTCCATAGCGGGACTCACAGATACGCAGTATTTT. Translation: CASSSIAGLTDTQYF.